The present entry profiles one T cell receptor (beta chain) with its context. The antigen is not known. CDR1 and CDR2 from the germline V gene are SGHNT and YYREEE (reference sequence). There are 17 residues in the CDR3. Trimming left V 3 bases short and J 5 bases short, with 23 bases between. These data originate in a study of OX40 agonist ivuxolimab in advanced cancers. The overall study: Treatment of patients was with ivuxolimab, an agonistic anti-OX40 (CD134) antibody. Averaging about 60 years in age, with a range of about 23 to 80, the cohort was 82.7% male.

Method: immunoSEQ multiplex PCR; TCRdb's copy keeps in-frame clones and lacks some. The sample contains tens of thousands of clones, roughly 90% of which appear only once. General study results and limits: Dosing at 0.1 to 3.0 mg/kg was accompanied by clonal expansion of CD4+ and CD8+ blood T cells by week 6. Expanded clones belonging to CD8+ T cells outnumbered, on average, those of CD4+.

The source material was CD4+ or CD8+ T cells sorted from blood, sampled in a trial of the OX40 agonist ivuxolimab. This clonotype was obtained from an adult with an advanced solid tumor such as melanoma, head and neck, liver or kidney cancer. The genes are TRBV5-4 and TRBJ1-1; D perhaps matches TRBD1 (6 bases). For the CDR3, the DNA is TGTGCCAGCAGCTCGACCCCCGGGACACTTTTTCGGACTGAAGCTTTCTTT. Translating it yields CASSSTPGTLFRTEAFF. The full variable domain, rest sourced from reference TRBV5-4 and TRBJ1-1, is ETGVTQSPTHLIKTRGQQVTLRCSSQSGHNTVSWYQQALGQGPQFIFQYYREEENGRGNFPPRFSGLQFPNYSSELNVNALELDDSALYLCASSSTPGTLFRTEAFFGQGTRLTVV.